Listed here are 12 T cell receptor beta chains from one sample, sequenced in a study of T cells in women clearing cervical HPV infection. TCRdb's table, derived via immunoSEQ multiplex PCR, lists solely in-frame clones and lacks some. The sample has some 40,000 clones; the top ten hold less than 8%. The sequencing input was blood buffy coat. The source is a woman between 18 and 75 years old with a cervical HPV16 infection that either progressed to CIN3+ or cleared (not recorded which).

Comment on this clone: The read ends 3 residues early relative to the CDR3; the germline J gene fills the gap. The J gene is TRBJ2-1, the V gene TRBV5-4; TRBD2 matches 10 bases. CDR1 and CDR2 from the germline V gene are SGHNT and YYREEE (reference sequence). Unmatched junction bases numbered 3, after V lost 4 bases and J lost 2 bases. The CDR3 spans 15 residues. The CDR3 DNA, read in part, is TGTGCCAGCAGCGCTAGCGGGGGACCCTACAATGAG. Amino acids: CASSASGGPYNE. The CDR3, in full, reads CASSASGGPYNEQFF.

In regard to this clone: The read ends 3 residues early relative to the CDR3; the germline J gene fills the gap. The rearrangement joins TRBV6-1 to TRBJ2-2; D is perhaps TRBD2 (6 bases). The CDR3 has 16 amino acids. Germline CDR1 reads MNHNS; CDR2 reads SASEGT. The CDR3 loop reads CASSEWGLSSGSPLFF. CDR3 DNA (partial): TGTGCCAGCAGTGAGTGGGGACTTAGTTCGGGATCACCG.

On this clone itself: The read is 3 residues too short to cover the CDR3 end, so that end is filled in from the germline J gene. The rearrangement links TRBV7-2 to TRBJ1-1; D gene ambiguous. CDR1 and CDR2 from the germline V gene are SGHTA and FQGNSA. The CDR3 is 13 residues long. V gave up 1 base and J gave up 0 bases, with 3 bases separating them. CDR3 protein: CASSLEVNTEAFF. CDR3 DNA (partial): TGTGCCAGCAGCTTAGAGGTGAACACTGAA.

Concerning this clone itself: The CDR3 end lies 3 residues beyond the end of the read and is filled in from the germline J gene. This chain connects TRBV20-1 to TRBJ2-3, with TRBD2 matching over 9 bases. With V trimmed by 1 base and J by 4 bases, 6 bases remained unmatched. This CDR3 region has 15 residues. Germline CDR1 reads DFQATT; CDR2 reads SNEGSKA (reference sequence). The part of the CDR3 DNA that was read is TGCAGTGCTAGAGCGGTAGCGGGAGATCCAGATACG. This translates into CSARAVAGDPDT. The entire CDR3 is CSARAVAGDPDTQYF.

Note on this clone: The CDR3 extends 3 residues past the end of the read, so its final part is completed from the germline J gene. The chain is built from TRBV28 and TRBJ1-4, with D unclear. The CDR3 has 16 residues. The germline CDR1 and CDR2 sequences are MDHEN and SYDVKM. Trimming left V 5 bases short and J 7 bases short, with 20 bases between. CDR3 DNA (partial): TGTGCCAGCAGTCCGACCTCACCGGCGACGGGTGAAAAA. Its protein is CASSPTSPATGEK. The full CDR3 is CASSPTSPATGEKLFF.

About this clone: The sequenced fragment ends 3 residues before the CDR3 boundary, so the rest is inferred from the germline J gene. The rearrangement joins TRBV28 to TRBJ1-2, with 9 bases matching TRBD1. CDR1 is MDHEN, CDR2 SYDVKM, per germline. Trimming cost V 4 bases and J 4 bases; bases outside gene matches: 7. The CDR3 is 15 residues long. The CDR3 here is CASSSEDRGSYGYTF. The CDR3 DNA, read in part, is TGTGCCAGCAGTTCAGAAGACAGGGGGTCCTATGGC.

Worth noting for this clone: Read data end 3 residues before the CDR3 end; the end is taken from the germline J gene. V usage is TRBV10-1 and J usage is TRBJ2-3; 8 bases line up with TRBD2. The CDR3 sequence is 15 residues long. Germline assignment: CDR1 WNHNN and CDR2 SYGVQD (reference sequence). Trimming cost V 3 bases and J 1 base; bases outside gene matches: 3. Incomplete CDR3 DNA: TGCGCCAGCAGTGAAGCGGGGGAGCGCACAGATACG. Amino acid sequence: CASSEAGERTDT. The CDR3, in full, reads CASSEAGERTDTQYF.

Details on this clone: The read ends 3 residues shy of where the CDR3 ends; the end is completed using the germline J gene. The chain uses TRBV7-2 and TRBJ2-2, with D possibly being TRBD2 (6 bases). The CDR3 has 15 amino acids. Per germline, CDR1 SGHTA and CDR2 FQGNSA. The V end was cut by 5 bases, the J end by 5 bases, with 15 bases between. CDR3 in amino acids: CASSMPGGVTGELFF. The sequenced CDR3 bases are TGTGCCAGCAGCATGCCCGGGGGAGTTACCGGGGAG.

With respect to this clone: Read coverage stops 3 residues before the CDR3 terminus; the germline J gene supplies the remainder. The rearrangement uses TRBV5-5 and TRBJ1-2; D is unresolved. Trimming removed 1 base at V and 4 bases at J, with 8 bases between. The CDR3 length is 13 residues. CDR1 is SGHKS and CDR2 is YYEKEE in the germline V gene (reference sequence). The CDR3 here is CASSLPGFYGYTF. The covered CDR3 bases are TGTGCCAGCAGCTTGCCCGGGTTCTATGGC.

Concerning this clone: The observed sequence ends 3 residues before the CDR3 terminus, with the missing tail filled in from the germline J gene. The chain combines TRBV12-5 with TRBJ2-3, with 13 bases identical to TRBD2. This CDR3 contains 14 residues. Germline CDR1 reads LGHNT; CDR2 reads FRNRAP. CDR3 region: CASGSGLAGAPQYF. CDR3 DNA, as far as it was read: TGTGCTAGTGGTTCCGGACTAGCGGGGGCTCCG. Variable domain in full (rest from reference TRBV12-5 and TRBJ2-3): DARVTQTPRHKVTEMGQEVTMRCQPILGHNTVFWYRQTMMQGLELLAYFRNRAPLDDSGMPKDRFSAEMPDATLATLKIQPSEPRDSAVYFCASGSGLAGAPQYFGPGTRLTVL.

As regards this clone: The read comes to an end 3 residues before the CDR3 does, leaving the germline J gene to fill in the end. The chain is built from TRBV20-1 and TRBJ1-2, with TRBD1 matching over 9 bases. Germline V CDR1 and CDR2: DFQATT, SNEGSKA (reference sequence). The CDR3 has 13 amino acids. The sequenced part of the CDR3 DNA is TGCAGTGCTCCCTGGACAGGGGCTGACGGC. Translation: CSAPWTGADG. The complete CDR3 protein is CSAPWTGADGYTF.

CDR3 protein: CSAIPNTNSYEQYF. The part of the CDR3 DNA that was read is TGCAGTGCCATACCCAACACCAACTCCTACGAG. This chain links TRBV20-1 with TRBJ2-7; D uncertain. The CDR3 extends 3 residues past the end of the read, so its final part is completed from the germline J gene. Germline CDR1 and CDR2: DFQATT and SNEGSKA (reference sequence). Trimming removed 6 bases at V and 0 bases at J, with 15 bases between. The CDR3 spans 14 residues.